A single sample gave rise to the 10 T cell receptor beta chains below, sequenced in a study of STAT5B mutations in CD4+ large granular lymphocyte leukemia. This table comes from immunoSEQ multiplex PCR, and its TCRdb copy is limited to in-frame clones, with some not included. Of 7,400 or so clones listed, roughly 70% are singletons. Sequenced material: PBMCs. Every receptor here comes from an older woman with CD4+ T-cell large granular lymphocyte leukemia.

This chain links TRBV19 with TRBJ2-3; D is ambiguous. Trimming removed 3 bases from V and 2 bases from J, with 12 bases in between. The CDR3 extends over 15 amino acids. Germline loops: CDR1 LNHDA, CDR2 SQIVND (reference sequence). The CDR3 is CASSIPLGNTDTQYF. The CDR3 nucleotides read TGTGCCAGTAGTATCCCCCTTGGGAACACAGATACGCAGTATTTT.

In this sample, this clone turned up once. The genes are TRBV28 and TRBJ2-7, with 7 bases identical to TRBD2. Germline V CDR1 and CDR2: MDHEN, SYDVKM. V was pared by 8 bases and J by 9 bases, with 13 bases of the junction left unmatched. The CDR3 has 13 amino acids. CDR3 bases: TGTGCCAGCTCGACACCGGGGAGGGGAGGGCAGTACTTC. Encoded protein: CASSTPGRGGQYF.

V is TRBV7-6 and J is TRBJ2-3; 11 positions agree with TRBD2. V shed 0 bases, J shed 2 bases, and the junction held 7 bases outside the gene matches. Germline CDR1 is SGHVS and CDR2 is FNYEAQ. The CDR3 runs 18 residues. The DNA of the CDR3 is TGTGCCAGCAGCTTAGCGTCTGGGACTAGCGGATACACAGATACGCAGTATTTT. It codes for CASSLASGTSGYTDTQYF.

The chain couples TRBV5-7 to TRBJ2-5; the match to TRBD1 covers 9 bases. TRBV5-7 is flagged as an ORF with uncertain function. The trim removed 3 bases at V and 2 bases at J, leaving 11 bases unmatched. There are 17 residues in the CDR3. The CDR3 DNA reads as TGTGCCAGCAGCTGGCGGGACAGGGCGCTGCGTCAAGAGACCCAGTACTTC. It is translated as CASSWRDRALRQETQYF.

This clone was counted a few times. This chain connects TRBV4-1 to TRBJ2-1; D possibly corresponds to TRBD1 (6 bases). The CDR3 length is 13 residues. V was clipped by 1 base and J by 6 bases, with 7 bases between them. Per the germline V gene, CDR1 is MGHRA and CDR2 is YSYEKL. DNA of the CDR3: TGCGCCAGCAGCCAAGTAGGGGGCAATGAGCAGTTCTTC. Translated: CASSQVGGNEQFF.

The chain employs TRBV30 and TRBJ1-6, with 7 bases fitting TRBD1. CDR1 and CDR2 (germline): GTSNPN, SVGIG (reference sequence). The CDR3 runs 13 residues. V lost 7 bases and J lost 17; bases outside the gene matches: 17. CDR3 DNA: TGTGCCTCCCGGGACAGAAAGATCAGGGTGATCCACTTT. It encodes CASRDRKIRVIHF. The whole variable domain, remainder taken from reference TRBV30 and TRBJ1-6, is SQTIHQWPATLVQPVGSPLSLECTVEGTSNPNLYWYRQAAGRGLQLLFYSVGIGQISSEVPQNLSASRPQDRQFILSSKKLLLSDSGFYLCASRDRKIRVIHFGNGTRLTVT.

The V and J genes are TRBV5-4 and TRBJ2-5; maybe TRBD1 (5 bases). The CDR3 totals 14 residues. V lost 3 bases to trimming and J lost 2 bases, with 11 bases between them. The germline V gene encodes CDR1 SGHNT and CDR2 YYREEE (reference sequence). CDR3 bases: TGTGCCAGCAGCTGGGCAGGGCGGCAAGAGACCCAGTACTTC. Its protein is CASSWAGRQETQYF.

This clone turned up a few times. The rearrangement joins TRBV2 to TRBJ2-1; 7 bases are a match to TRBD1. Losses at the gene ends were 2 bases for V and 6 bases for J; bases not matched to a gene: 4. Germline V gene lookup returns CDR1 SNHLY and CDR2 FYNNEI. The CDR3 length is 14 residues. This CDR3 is CASSERTGSNEQFF. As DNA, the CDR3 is TGTGCCAGCAGTGAAAGGACAGGATCCAATGAGCAGTTCTTC.

CDR3 in DNA: TGCGCCAGCAGCGTGGGGGGGGAGAACACTGAAGCTTTCTTT. This translates into CASSVGGENTEAFF. The chain combines TRBV5-1 with TRBJ1-1; maybe TRBD1 (5 bases). Germline CDR1 is SGHRS and CDR2 is YFSETQ. The CDR3 covers 14 residues. V lost 4 bases, J lost 1 base, and 11 bases lay in between.

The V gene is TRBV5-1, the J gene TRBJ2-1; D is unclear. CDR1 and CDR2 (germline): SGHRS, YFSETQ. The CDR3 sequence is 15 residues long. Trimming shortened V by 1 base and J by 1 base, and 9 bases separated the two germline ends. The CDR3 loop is CASSLSLQSYNEQFF. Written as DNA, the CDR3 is TGCGCCAGCAGCTTGAGTTTACAGTCCTACAATGAGCAGTTCTTC.